The 22 T cell receptor beta chains listed next were all sequenced from one sample in a study of cytomegalovirus exposure and HLA in healthy donors. Only in-frame clones appear in the TCRdb table, and some are missing; sequencing was by immunoSEQ multiplex PCR. The sample contains over 200,000 clones, around 90% of which appear only once. The sample taken for sequencing was PBMCs. The receptor set was obtained from a woman between 18 and 30 years old in good health and CMV-seronegative.

V usage is TRBV14 and J usage is TRBJ1-2; D is undetermined. This CDR3 comprises 14 residues. V lost 1 base, J lost 5 bases, and 11 bases lay in between. Germline V gene sequence: CDR1 SGHDN, CDR2 FVKESK. The CDR3 protein is CASSQGHSGYGYTF. The CDR3 DNA is TGTGCCAGCAGCCAAGGGCACAGCGGGTATGGCTACACCTTC.

The V and J genes are TRBV28 and TRBJ2-5; no clear D gene. Per germline, CDR1 MDHEN and CDR2 SYDVKM. With 4 bases removed from V and 1 base from J, the gap between germline ends came to 10 bases. The CDR3 sequence is 14 residues long. DNA of the CDR3: TGTGCCAGCAGTTCCCGACAAATCCAAGAGACCCAGTACTTC. Amino acids: CASSSRQIQETQYF.

The J gene is TRBJ1-2, the V gene TRBV28, with 9 nucleotides matching TRBD1. Per germline, CDR1 MDHEN and CDR2 SYDVKM. J lost 6 bases, V lost 6 bases, and 20 bases had no gene match. The CDR3 extends over 18 amino acids. The CDR3, as DNA: TGTGCCAGCAGATCTATTTTCTCTGGGGACAGGGAAGTTCATGGCTACACCTTC. This encodes CASRSIFSGDREVHGYTF.

J is TRBJ1-6 and V is TRBV27, with D tentatively TRBD1 (6 bases). V gave up 6 bases and J gave up 7 bases, with 13 bases separating them. The V gene's germline CDR1 is MNHEY and CDR2 SMNVEV (reference sequence). This CDR3 region has 14 residues. The CDR3 reads CASRRRDTNSPLHF. The CDR3 DNA follows: TGTGCCAGCAGGCGCCGGGACACCAATTCACCCCTCCACTTT.

The V gene is TRBV7-9, the J gene TRBJ2-2, with 7 bases matching TRBD1. In germline, CDR1 is SEHNR, CDR2 FQNEAQ (reference sequence). The CDR3 is made up of 16 amino acids. The V and J ends lost 3 bases and 4 bases, in that order; junction bases with no gene match: 8. CDR3 in DNA: TGTGCCAGCAGCTTCTCCACAGGGGCCCCCACCGGGGAGCTGTTTTTT. Protein: CASSFSTGAPTGELFF.

J is TRBJ2-5 and V is TRBV6-5, with a tentative D call TRBD2 (6 bases). Trimming cost V 2 bases and J 0 bases, with 10 bases left between them. Germline values: CDR1 MNHEY, CDR2 SVGAGI. This CDR3 is built from 15 residues. The CDR3 reads CASSYQGGDQETQYF. In DNA form, the CDR3 reads TGTGCCAGCAGTTACCAGGGCGGGGACCAAGAGACCCAGTACTTC.

The chain recombines TRBV30 with TRBJ1-3, with 8 bases identical to TRBD1. CDR1 is GTSNPN and CDR2 is SVGIG in the germline V gene (reference sequence). This CDR3 is built from 14 residues. V trimming: 2 bases; J trimming: 3 bases; junction bases outside the gene matches: 3. The CDR3 here is CAWSQGQGGNTIYF. In DNA form, the CDR3 reads TGTGCCTGGAGTCAAGGACAGGGTGGAAACACCATATATTTT.

The chain is built from TRBV19 and TRBJ1-5; 9 nucleotides match TRBD1. The CDR3 consists of 17 residues. Trimming took 0 bases from V and 5 from J; bases not matched to a gene: 8. The germline V gene encodes CDR1 LNHDA and CDR2 SQIVND (reference sequence). For the CDR3, the DNA is TGTGCCAGTAGTATAGACTCGGGACAGGGATGGGATCAGCCCCAGCATTTT. Protein: CASSIDSGQGWDQPQHF.

The chain carries TRBV15 and TRBJ2-1; D is possibly TRBD1 (5 bases). This CDR3 spans 13 amino acids. Per the germline V gene, CDR1 is LNHNV and CDR2 is YYDKDF (reference sequence). The germline V and J ends were trimmed by 8 bases and 5 bases, with 13 bases remaining between them. The chain's CDR3 is CATGLQVHNEQFF. The CDR3 region has the DNA TGTGCCACCGGTTTACAGGTCCACAATGAGCAGTTCTTC.

This clone has a handful of counts. Written as DNA, the CDR3 is TGTGCCAGCAGCTTAGGCCAGGTACCCTACGAGCAGTACTTC. Its protein product is CASSLGQVPYEQYF. This chain uses TRBV7-6 with TRBJ2-7; no reliable D call. CDR3 size: 14 residues. Trimming shortened V by 1 base and J by 2 bases, and 9 bases separated the two germline ends. Germline V lookup: CDR1 SGHVS, CDR2 FNYEAQ. The whole variable domain, filled in from reference TRBV7-6 and TRBJ2-7, reads GAGVSQSPRYKVTKRGQDVALRCDPISGHVSLYWYRQALGQGPEFLTYFNYEAQQDKSGLPNDRFSAERPEGSISTLTIQRTEQRDSAMYRCASSLGQVPYEQYFGPGTRLTVT.

This clone was counted a single time. In DNA form, the CDR3 reads TGTGCCAGCACGGAGGGCCCGGGACAGGGCATAGATACGCAGTATTTT. Translation: CASTEGPGQGIDTQYF. The chain combines TRBV27 with TRBJ2-3, with TRBD1 identical over 9 bases. The V segment lost 7 bases and the J segment 5 bases; nucleotides outside the gene matches: 13. The CDR3 runs 16 residues. Germline CDR1 is MNHEY and CDR2 is SMNVEV (reference sequence).

The J gene is TRBJ2-2, the V gene TRBV6-1; no firm D call. From germline, CDR1 is MNHNS and CDR2 SASEGT. V was pared by 3 bases and J by 6 bases, with 8 bases between. CDR3 size: 13 residues. Written as DNA, the CDR3 is TGTGCCAGCAGTGAGACTTGGTCCGGGGAGCTGTTTTTT. Its protein is CASSETWSGELFF.

V is TRBV15 and J is TRBJ2-6; D not resolved. The V end lost 1 base, the J end lost 0 bases, and 10 bases lay between the germline ends. The length of the CDR3 is 17 residues. CDR1 LNHNV and CDR2 YYDKDF come from the germline V gene (reference sequence). The chain's CDR3 is CATSRGAVHSGANVLTF. The CDR3 DNA sequence: TGTGCCACCAGCAGAGGGGCAGTCCACTCTGGGGCCAACGTCCTGACTTTC.

The rearrangement joins TRBV18 to TRBJ1-1; D remains ambiguous. The V gene's germline CDR1 is KGHSH and CDR2 LQKENI. The CDR3 loop spans 13 amino acids. Deletions cut 4 bases from V and 10 bases from J, with 16 bases between. DNA for the CDR3: TGTGCCAGCTCACTTGACAAGGTAGCGTTAGCTTTCTTT. Translation gives CASSLDKVALAFF.

This chain joins TRBV9 and TRBJ2-5, with TRBD2 matching over 7 bases. The germline gives CDR1 SGDLS, CDR2 YYNGEE. This CDR3 has 15 residues. With V trimmed by 2 bases and J by 0 bases, 4 bases remained unmatched. The CDR3 spells CASSVGGSYQETQYF. The CDR3 nucleotides read TGTGCCAGCAGCGTGGGGGGGTCGTACCAAGAGACCCAGTACTTC. The complete variable domain, with remaining parts taken from reference TRBV9 and TRBJ2-5, reads DSGVTQTPKHLITATGQRVTLRCSPRSGDLSVYWYQQSLDQGLQFLIQYYNGEERAKGNILERFSAQQFPDLHSELNLSSLELGDSALYFCASSVGGSYQETQYFGPGTRLLVL.

The chain links TRBV28 to TRBJ1-1; 7 bases match TRBD1. Germline V lookup: CDR1 MDHEN, CDR2 SYDVKM. The CDR3 loop spans 12 amino acids. Losses at the gene ends were 10 bases for V and 3 bases for J; bases not matched to a gene: 5. The CDR3 nucleotides are TGTGCCACTGACAGGGATGACACTGAAGCTTTCTTT. It encodes CATDRDDTEAFF.

Notes on this clone: Other DNA sequences of this sample code for an identical CDR3. The V and J genes are TRBV4-1 and TRBJ2-7, with D possibly TRBD2 on 5 matching bases. V was trimmed by 0 bases and J by 0 bases, leaving 9 bases between them. The CDR3 covers 15 residues. Germline values: CDR1 MGHRA, CDR2 YSYEKL. The CDR3 coding sequence is TGCGCCAGCAGCCAAGAACGGGGAAGCTCCTACGAGCAGTACTTC. Translated, it gives CASSQERGSSYEQYF.

CDR3 loop: CASSPPGTTKEQYF. CDR3 sequence (DNA): TGTGCCAGCAGCCCTCCCGGGACAACGAAGGAGCAGTACTTC. V usage is TRBV7-9 and J usage is TRBJ2-7, with D possibly being TRBD1 (6 bases). CDR3 length: 14 residues. Germline V CDR1 and CDR2: SEHNR, FQNEAQ (reference sequence). Trimming left V 5 bases short and J 7 bases short, with 18 bases between.

This clone appeared a single time. J is TRBJ2-3 and V is TRBV7-2; no clear D gene. Trimming took off 5 bases at V and 6 bases at J, with 21 bases between the two ends. The CDR3 spans 16 residues. CDR1 is SGHTA, CDR2 FQGNSA, per germline. The chain's CDR3 is CASSPRLSYPRDTQYF. The CDR3 nucleotides read TGTGCCAGCAGCCCACGACTTAGCTACCCGCGGGATACGCAGTATTTT.

The J gene is TRBJ2-3, the V gene TRBV7-9, with a possible D match to TRBD1 (6 bases). Trimming removed 1 base at V and 4 bases at J, with 21 bases between. In germline, CDR1 is SEHNR, CDR2 FQNEAQ (reference sequence). This CDR3 has 18 amino acids. CDR3 sequence reads: CASSLDAPTGLSPDTQYF. CDR3 coding DNA: TGTGCCAGCAGCTTAGATGCCCCGACAGGTCTGTCTCCAGATACGCAGTATTTT.

This chain connects TRBV7-8 to TRBJ2-7; TRBD2 matches at 12 bases. V lost 5 bases to trimming and J lost 4 bases; unmatched junction nucleotides: 12. The CDR3 is 17 amino acids. Germline V CDR1 and CDR2: SGHVS, FQNEAQ. The CDR3 loop reads CASSPTRLAGALYEQYF. The CDR3 coding sequence is TGTGCCAGCAGCCCAACCCGACTAGCGGGGGCCCTATACGAGCAGTACTTC.

This clone was seen a few times. The V gene is TRBV6-1, the J gene TRBJ2-7, with a possible D match to TRBD2 (5 bases). The CDR3 consists of 12 residues. V lost 1 base and J lost 13, with 14 bases in between. The germline V gene encodes CDR1 MNHNS and CDR2 SASEGT. The CDR3 bases are TGTGCCAGCAGTGAAGAGGTCGGCAGACTATACGTC. Protein: CASSEEVGRLYV.